These 13 T cell receptor beta chains came from one sample sequenced in a study of blood T cells in healthy people across ages. PCR was performed a second time for 7 to 11 cycles using a sample-barcoded 5' primer and a J-beta primer mix. TCRdb re-called the 5' RACE reads through MiXCR, storing one row per CDR3 protein. The profile shows approximately 780,000 distinct CDR3 sequences, roughly 26% of them singletons. These records were also assigned to another study, of T cells of mothers and their children.

Sequencing was done on a sample of blood. The receptors originated from a boy aged 5 to 17 in good health.

This clonotype showed up just a few times. The chain carries TRBV29-1 and TRBJ2-5, with TRBD1 as a possible D gene (6 bases). V was trimmed by 2 bases and J by 1 base, leaving 14 bases between them. The CDR3 has 15 amino acids. Looked up from germline, CDR1 is SQVTM and CDR2 is ANQGSEA. CDR3 amino acids: CSVEYRDTSQETQYF. The CDR3 DNA reads TGCAGCGTTGAATACCGGGACACCTCCCAAGAGACCCAGTACTTC.

J is TRBJ1-4 and V is TRBV10-3; weak D call: TRBD1 (5 bases). The CDR3 sequence is 13 residues long. With 8 bases removed from V and 11 bases from J, the gap between germline ends came to 18 bases. From germline, CDR1 is ENHRY and CDR2 SYGVKD. CDR3 amino acids: CAISSVREGKLFF. CDR3 sequence (DNA): TGTGCCATCTCATCGGTGAGGGAGGGGAAACTGTTTTTT.

This clonotype was seen a few times. The genes are TRBV10-2 and TRBJ2-6; no clear D gene. Trimming removed 2 bases from V and 0 bases from J, with 8 bases in between. The CDR3 runs to 16 residues. Germline CDR1 WSHSY, CDR2 SAAADI. The CDR3 sequence is CASSEATASGANVLTF. CDR3 nucleotides: TGCGCCAGCAGTGAGGCCACAGCCTCTGGGGCCAACGTCCTGACTTTC.

Only a few counts were recorded for this clonotype. V is TRBV7-9 and J is TRBJ1-2; TRBD1 aligns across 9 bases. This CDR3 comprises 13 residues. With V trimmed by 4 bases and J by 8 bases, 5 bases remained unmatched. Germline loops: CDR1 SEHNR, CDR2 FQNEAQ (reference sequence). CDR3 sequence (DNA): TGTGCCAGCAGCTCAAGGACAGGGGAAGGCTACACCTTC. Its translation is CASSSRTGEGYTF.

This clonotype has a handful of counts. The CDR3 coding sequence is TGTGCCAGCAGCCGAGAGCTGTCCGGGCCCAATGAGCAGTTCTTC. Translation gives CASSRELSGPNEQFF. The rearrangement joins TRBV14 to TRBJ2-5; no clear D. The assigned J gene may be wrong: the sequence end matches TRBJ2-1 better. Germline CDR1 SGHDN, CDR2 FVKESK. The length of the CDR3 is 15 residues.

J is TRBJ1-2 and V is TRBV12-3 or TRBV12-4; D gene ambiguous. This CDR3 is built from 14 residues. V gave up 3 bases and J gave up 1 base, with 9 bases separating them. DNA of the CDR3: TGTGCCAGCAGTTTGCTCAACCTTAACTATGGCTACACCTTC. Translation: CASSLLNLNYGYTF.

The chain employs TRBV20-1 and TRBJ2-5; TRBD1 might be the D (6 bases). Trimming removed 6 bases from V and 3 bases from J, with 17 bases in between. The CDR3 runs to 14 residues. The germline CDR1 and CDR2 sequences are DFQATT and SNEGSKA (reference sequence). CDR3 in DNA: TGCAGTGCGAGCTGGGACAAGGGTAAAGAGACCCAGTACTTC. The encoded protein is CSASWDKGKETQYF.

The V gene is TRBV20-1, the J gene TRBJ2-3; perhaps TRBD2 as D (5 bases). Per germline, CDR1 DFQATT and CDR2 SNEGSKA (reference sequence). Trimming pared 5 bases from V and 6 bases from J, leaving 18 bases between. The CDR3 is made up of 14 amino acids. The CDR3 sequence: CSAPRDFPGDTQYF. The CDR3 nucleotides read TGCAGTGCTCCTAGAGACTTCCCGGGGGATACGCAGTATTTT.

The chain recombines TRBV2 with TRBJ1-4; D may be TRBD1 (6 bases). The CDR3 has 13 residues. Trimming removed 4 bases from V and 8 bases from J, with 11 bases in between. Germline lookup yields CDR1 SNHLY and CDR2 FYNNEI. The CDR3 sequence is CASSVWTVEKLFF. The CDR3 DNA follows: TGTGCCAGCAGTGTATGGACAGTCGAAAAACTGTTTTTT.

This clonotype was counted only a few times. The chain links TRBV28 to TRBJ2-4; D uncertain. The V end was cut by 2 bases, the J end by 6 bases, with 11 bases between. The V gene's germline CDR1 is MDHEN and CDR2 SYDVKM. The CDR3 consists of 14 residues. CDR3 nucleotides: TGTGCCAGCAGTTTAAGCCCTACGCCAAACATTCAGTACTTC. This encodes CASSLSPTPNIQYF.

The chain combines TRBV5-1 with TRBJ2-5; no clear D gene. V dropped 0 bases and J dropped 11 bases, with 14 bases sitting between them. The CDR3 covers 13 residues. CDR1 SGHRS and CDR2 YFSETQ come from the germline V gene. The CDR3 region is CASSLGPEGSQYF. In nucleotides, the CDR3 is TGCGCCAGCAGCTTGGGGCCAGAAGGAAGTCAGTACTTC.

This clonotype was picked up a small number of times. The chain uses TRBV5-1 and TRBJ1-1; D is uncertain. Germline V gene data show CDR1 as SGHRS and CDR2 as YFSETQ. V was cut by 4 bases and J by 9 bases, with 10 bases left in between. The CDR3 has 11 residues. The CDR3, as DNA: TGCGCCAGCAGCGGGTACCACCAAGCTTTCTTT. It specifies CASSGYHQAFF.

This clonotype has a handful of counts. The chain is built from TRBV5-6 and TRBJ2-4; TRBD1 matches 7 bases. J gave up 1 base and V 4 bases, and 8 bases lay outside the gene matches. Germline V CDR1 and CDR2: SGHDT, YYEEEE. The CDR3 totals 16 residues. CDR3 in amino acids: CASSLRGLRAKNIQYF. CDR3 in DNA: TGTGCCAGCAGCCTTAGGGGGCTTAGGGCCAAAAACATTCAGTACTTC.